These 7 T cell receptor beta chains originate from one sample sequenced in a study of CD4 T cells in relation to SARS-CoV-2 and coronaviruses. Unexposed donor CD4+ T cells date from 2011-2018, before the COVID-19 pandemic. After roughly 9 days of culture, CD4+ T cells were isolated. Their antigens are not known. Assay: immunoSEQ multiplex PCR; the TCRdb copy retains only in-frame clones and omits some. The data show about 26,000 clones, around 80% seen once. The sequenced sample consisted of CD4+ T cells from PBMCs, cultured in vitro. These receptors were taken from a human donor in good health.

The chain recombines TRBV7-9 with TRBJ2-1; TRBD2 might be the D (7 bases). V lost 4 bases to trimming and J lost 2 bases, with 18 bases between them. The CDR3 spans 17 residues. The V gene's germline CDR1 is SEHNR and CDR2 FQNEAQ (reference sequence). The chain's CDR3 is CASSSPGGGGPYNEQFF. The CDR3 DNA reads TGTGCCAGCAGCTCCCCGGGGGGCGGGGGCCCCTACAATGAGCAGTTCTTC.

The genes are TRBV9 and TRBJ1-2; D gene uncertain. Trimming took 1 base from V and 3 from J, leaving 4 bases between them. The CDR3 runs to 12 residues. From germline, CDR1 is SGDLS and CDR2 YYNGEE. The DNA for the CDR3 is TGTGCCAGCAGCGTACTTGACTATGGCTACACCTTC. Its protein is CASSVLDYGYTF.

The CDR3 DNA follows: TGCGCCAGCAGCTTGGGACAGGGATTACACGAGCAGTACTTC. Translation gives CASSLGQGLHEQYF. The rearrangement joins TRBV5-1 to TRBJ2-7; TRBD1 aligns across 7 bases. V was clipped by 0 bases and J by 5 bases; unmatched bases: 5. This CDR3 contains 14 residues. Germline V gene sequence: CDR1 SGHRS, CDR2 YFSETQ.

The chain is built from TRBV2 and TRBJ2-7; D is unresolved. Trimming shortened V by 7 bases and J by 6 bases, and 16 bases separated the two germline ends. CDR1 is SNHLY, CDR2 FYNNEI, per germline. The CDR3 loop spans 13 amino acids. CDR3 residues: CASNPIGQGEQYF. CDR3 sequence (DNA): TGTGCCAGCAATCCGATCGGGCAAGGCGAGCAGTACTTC.

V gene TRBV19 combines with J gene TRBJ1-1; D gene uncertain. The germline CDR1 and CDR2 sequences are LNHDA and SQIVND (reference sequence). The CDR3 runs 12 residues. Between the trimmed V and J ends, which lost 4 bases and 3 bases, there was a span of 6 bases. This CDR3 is CASSTGYTEAFF. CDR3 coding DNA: TGTGCCAGTAGTACGGGGTACACTGAAGCTTTCTTT.

The CDR3 protein is CASSIPTGEAGELFF. DNA of the CDR3: TGTGCCAGTAGTATCCCCACGGGAGAGGCCGGGGAGCTGTTTTTT. The rearrangement links TRBV19 to TRBJ2-2; a weak D match, TRBD2 (6 bases). From germline, CDR1 is LNHDA and CDR2 SQIVND (reference sequence). V was trimmed by 3 bases and J by 6 bases, leaving 14 bases between them. The CDR3 consists of 15 residues.

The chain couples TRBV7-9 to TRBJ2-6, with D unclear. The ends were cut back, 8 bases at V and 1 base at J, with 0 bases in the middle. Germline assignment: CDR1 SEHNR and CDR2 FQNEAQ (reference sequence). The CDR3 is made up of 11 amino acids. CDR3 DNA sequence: TGTGCCAGCTCTGGGGCCAACGTCCTGACTTTC. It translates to CASSGANVLTF.